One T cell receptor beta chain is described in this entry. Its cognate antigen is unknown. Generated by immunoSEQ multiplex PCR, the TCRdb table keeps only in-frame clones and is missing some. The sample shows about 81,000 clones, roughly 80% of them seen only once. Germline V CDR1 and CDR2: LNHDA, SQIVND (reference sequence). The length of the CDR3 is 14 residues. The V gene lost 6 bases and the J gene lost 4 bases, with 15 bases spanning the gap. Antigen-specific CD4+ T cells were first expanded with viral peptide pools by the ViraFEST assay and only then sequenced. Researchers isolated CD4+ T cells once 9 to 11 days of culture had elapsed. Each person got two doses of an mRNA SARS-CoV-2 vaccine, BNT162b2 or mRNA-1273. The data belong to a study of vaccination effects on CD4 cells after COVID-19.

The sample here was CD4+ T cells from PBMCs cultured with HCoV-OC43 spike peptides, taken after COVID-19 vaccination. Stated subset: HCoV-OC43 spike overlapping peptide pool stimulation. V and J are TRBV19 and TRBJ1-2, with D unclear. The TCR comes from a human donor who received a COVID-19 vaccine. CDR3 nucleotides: TGTGCCAGTAGGACATTAATCAACCCCTATGGCTACACCTTC. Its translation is CASRTLINPYGYTF.